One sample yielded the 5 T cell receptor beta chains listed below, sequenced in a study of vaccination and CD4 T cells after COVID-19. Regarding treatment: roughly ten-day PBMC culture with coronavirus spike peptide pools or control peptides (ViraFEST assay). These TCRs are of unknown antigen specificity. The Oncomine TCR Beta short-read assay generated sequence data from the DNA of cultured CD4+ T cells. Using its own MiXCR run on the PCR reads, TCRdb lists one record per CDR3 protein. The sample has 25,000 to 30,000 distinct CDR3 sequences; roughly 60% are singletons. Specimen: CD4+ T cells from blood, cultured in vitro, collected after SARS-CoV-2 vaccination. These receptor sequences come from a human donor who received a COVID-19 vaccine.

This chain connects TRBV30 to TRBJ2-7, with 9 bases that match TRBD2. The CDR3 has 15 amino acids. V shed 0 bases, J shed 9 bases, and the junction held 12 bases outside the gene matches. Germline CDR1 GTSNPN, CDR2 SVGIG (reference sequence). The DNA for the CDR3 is TGTGCCTGGAGTGTACGGGTAGCGGGGGCCACGGGGCAGTACTTC. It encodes CAWSVRVAGATGQYF.

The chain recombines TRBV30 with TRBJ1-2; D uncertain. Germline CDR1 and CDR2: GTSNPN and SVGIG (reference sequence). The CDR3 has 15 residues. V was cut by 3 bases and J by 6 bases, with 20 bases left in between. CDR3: CAWRPVKGWSDGYTF. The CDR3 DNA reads TGTGCCTGGAGACCGGTGAAGGGCTGGTCGGATGGCTACACCTTC.

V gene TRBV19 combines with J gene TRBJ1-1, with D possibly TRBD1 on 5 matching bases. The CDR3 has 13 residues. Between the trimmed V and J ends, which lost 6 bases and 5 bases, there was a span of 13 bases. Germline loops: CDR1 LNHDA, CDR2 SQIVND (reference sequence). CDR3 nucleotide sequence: TGTGCCAGTAGGGGCCGTGAGGGGACTGAAGCTTTCTTT. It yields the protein CASRGREGTEAFF.

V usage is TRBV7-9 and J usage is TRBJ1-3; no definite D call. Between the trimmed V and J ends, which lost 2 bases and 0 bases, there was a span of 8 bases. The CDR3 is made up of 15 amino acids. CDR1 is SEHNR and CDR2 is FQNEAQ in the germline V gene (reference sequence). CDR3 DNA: TGTGCCAGCAGCTTATCAGGCGGCTCTGGAAACACCATATATTTT. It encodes CASSLSGGSGNTIYF.

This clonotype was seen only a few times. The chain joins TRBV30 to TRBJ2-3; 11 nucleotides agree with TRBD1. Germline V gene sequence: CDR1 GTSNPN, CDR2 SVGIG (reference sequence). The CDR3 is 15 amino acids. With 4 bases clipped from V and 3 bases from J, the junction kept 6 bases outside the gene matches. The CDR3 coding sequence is TGTGCCTGGACCCCGAGGGACAGGGGGACAGATACGCAGTATTTT. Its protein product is CAWTPRDRGTDTQYF.